This T cell receptor (beta chain) was sequenced during a study of blood T cell repertoires in COVID-19. Study at large: Sample material is recorded as cDNA or gDNA derived from T cells, B-cell-depleted T cells, or PBMCs.

In the source study's methods: Reference gene primer amplification yielded estimated nucleated cell counts. Method: immunoSEQ multiplex PCR; TCRdb's copy keeps in-frame clones and lacks some. V and J calls plus clone size are reproduced from that table; the DNA served to infer D and trimming. The table includes about 87,000 clones, over 75% detected once. Seattle patients were enrolled while actively infected and followed longitudinally. Germline V gene lookup returns CDR1 KGHSH and CDR2 LQKENI. After removal of 3 bases from V and 3 bases from J, the junction contained 3 bases not matched to a gene. The CDR3 is 15 amino acids.

Source material: peripheral blood. The chain is built from TRBV18 and TRBJ2-2, with TRBD2 matching 8 bases. The sequence came from a woman at least 80 years old with COVID-19, enrolled during active disease. The CDR3 region is CASSPTSVHTGELFF. CDR3 DNA sequence: TGTGCCAGCTCACCGACTAGCGTACACACCGGGGAGCTGTTTTTT.